The rows below give T cell receptor beta chains drawn from one sample of a study of blood T cell repertoires in COVID-19. Assay used: immunoSEQ multiplex PCR; TCRdb lists only in-frame clones, some missing. The sample records roughly 200,000 clones, 70% to 90% being singletons. Sample: peripheral blood. Receptor source: a human donor with active or convalescent COVID-19. The donor label of this sample is uncertain. Both conserved end residues are part of each CDR3. The D gene is left open where the match is weak. Size values are once, few and many counts, or a class for expanded clones, and some rows have none.

J	V	D	size	DNA	CDR3
TRBJ2-1	TRBV11-2	TRBD1	.	TGTGCCAGCAGCTTCGGGACAGGGGCCGGGAATGAGCAGTTCTTC	CASSFGTGAGNEQFF
TRBJ2-3	TRBV7-9	.	.	TGTGCCAGCAGCTCGGACACTTCCACAGATACGCAGTATTTT	CASSSDTSTDTQYF
TRBJ2-1	TRBV20-1	.	.	TGCAGTGCTAGTCCGACTACCCTCTACAATGAGCAGTTCTTC	CSASPTTLYNEQFF
TRBJ2-1	TRBV5-4	TRBD2	.	TGTGCCAGCAGCTCCGGACTAGCGGTATACAATGAGCAGTTCTTC	CASSSGLAVYNEQFF
TRBJ2-1	TRBV1	.	.	TGCACCAGCAGCCACCCCTTAGCGGGAGGGCCTGGGTCTGAGCAGTTCTTC	CTSSHPLAGGPGSEQFF
TRBJ2-7	TRBV18	TRBD2	once	TGTGCCAGCTCACCTCTCATGGGACTAGCGGGAGGACAGACCTACGAGCAGTACTTC	CASSPLMGLAGGQTYEQYF
TRBJ1-1	TRBV5-4	.	few	TGTGCCAGCAGCCAAGGAGGGGCGCTGGGGACTGAAGCTTTCTTT	CASSQGGALGTEAFF
TRBJ2-3	TRBV24-1	.	.	TGTGCCACCAGTGACCGCCGGGGTGGGACAGATACGCAGTATTTT	CATSDRRGGTDTQYF
TRBJ1-4	TRBV29-1	.	.	TGCAGCGTATATAGTGCAACTAATGAAAAACTGTTTTTT	CSVYSATNEKLFF
TRBJ1-3	TRBV4-1	TRBD1	.	TGCGCCAGCAGCCCCGACAGGGCCTCTGGAAACACCATATATTTT	CASSPDRASGNTIYF
TRBJ2-7	TRBV2	TRBD2	few	TGTGCCAGCACCGAGGGACTAGCGAGCTACGAGCAGTACTTC	CASTEGLASYEQYF
TRBJ1-6	TRBV7-2	.	.	TGTGCCAGCAGCTTATTAGTAATTGGTGGGGGCTCACCCCTCCACTTT	CASSLLVIGGGSPLHF
TRBJ2-1	TRBV6-6	TRBD2	.	TGTGCCAGCAGTTACGTGAGCGGGAGCCGGAATGAGCAGTTCTTC	CASSYVSGSRNEQFF
TRBJ2-1	TRBV30	.	.	TGTGCCTGGAGTAGGCAGGGAGAGCAGTTCTTC	CAWSRQGEQFF
TRBJ1-1	TRBV3-1/TRBV3-2	.	.	TGTGCCAGCAGCCGGGGGGTACGGATAAACACTGAAGCTTTCTTT	CASSRGVRINTEAFF
TRBJ1-6	TRBV28	.	.	TGTGCCAGCCGCCCTGGGTTAGGGAGTAATTCACCCCTCCACTTT	CASRPGLGSNSPLHF
TRBJ1-2	TRBV7-9	.	.	TGTGCCAGCAGCTTCGGGGGGCAGGGCCGGGGAGCCTTC	CASSFGGQGRGAF
TRBJ2-1	TRBV12-5	.	once	TGTGCTAGTGGACTTTACAATGAGCAGTTCTTC	CASGLYNEQFF
TRBJ1-5	TRBV7-6	TRBD1	.	TGTGCCAGCAGCACCCTGACAGGGGTTAACAATCAGCCCCAGCATTTT	CASSTLTGVNNQPQHF
TRBJ2-5	TRBV5-1	TRBD2	.	TGCGCCAGCAGCTTGGCATACCGGCTAGCGGGTCTCGGGGGCCAAGAGACCCAGTACTTC	CASSLAYRLAGLGGQETQYF
TRBJ2-3	TRBV19	TRBD1	.	TGTGCCAGTAGTATCCGTGGGACAGGGAGCACAGATACGCAGTATTTT	CASSIRGTGSTDTQYF
TRBJ2-7	TRBV11-2	.	.	TGTGCCAGCAGCTTCGACTCCGGCGAGCAGTACTTC	CASSFDSGEQYF
TRBJ2-5	TRBV11-1	TRBD1	.	TGTGCCAGCAGCTTAACCGGGACAGGGAGACAAGAGACCCAGTACTTC	CASSLTGTGRQETQYF
TRBJ1-5	TRBV4-1	.	.	TGCGCCAGCAGCCAAGGGAGGTCCCAGCATTTT	CASSQGRSQHF
TRBJ2-7	TRBV5-4	.	.	TGTGCCAGCAGCGGGCCCGAAAACTCCTACGAGCAGTACTTC	CASSGPENSYEQYF
TRBJ1-2	TRBV5-6	.	.	TGTGCCAGCAGCTTGTCCAAGGGGCCGGGTGGCTACACCTTC	CASSLSKGPGGYTF